The clone carrying this T cell receptor (beta chain) was seen a handful of times. These data belong to a study of regulatory T cells in long-lasting Graves disease. This CDR3 has 17 residues. Germline loops: CDR1 MGHDK, CDR2 SYGVNS. The V gene lost 4 bases and the J gene lost 6 bases, with 23 bases spanning the gap. The authors built TCR beta libraries using iRepertoire HTBI primers and Arm-PCR of CDR3 regions. In TCRdb, the multiplex PCR reads were re-called with MiXCR into one record per CDR3 protein. Found here are roughly 610,000 distinct CDR3 sequences, about 16% of them singletons; the top ten hold approximately 12%. The time point: newly diagnosed GD, antithyroid drugs for less than 3 months. PBMCs were the source of the RNA used for TCR sequencing. The data also belong to a second study, concerning T cells in Graves' hyperthyroidism and ophthalmopathy.

The sequences come from peripheral blood mononuclear cells (PBMCs), collected at new diagnosis, from a patient treated with antithyroid drugs. This clonotype originated in a man aged 18 to 29 with Graves disease. The chain is built from TRBV25-1 and TRBJ2-3, with a tentative D call TRBD2 (7 bases). This CDR3 is CASSVGGGTQEVDTQYF. CDR3 nucleotides: TGTGCCAGCAGTGTGGGAGGGGGGACCCAGGAGGTGGATACGCAGTATTTT. The full variable domain, its missing parts supplied by reference TRBV25-1 and TRBJ2-3, is EADIYQTPRYLVIGTGKKITLECSQTMGHDKMYWYQQDPGMELHLIHYSYGVNSTEKGDLSSESTVSRIRTEHFPLTLESARPSHTSQYLCASSVGGGTQEVDTQYFGPGTRLTVL.